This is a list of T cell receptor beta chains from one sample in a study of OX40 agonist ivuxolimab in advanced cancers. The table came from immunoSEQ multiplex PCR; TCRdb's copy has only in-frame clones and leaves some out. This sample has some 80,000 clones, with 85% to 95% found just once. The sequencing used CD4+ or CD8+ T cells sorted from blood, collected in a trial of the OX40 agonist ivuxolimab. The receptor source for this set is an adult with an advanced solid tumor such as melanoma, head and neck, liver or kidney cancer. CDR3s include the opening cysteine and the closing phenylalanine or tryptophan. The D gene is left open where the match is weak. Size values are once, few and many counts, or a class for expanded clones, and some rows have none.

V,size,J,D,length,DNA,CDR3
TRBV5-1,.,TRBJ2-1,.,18,TGCGCCAGCAGCTTGGTCGGGGCCACAGGGGGGGACTACAATGAGCAGTTCTTC,CASSLVGATGGDYNEQFF
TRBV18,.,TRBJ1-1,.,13,TGTGCCAGCTCACCACCGGGTATTTCTGAAGCTTTCTTT,CASSPPGISEAFF
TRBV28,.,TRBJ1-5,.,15,TGTGCCAGCACCCTAAGACCGCTCCATGGGGGGCCCCAGCATTTT,CASTLRPLHGGPQHF
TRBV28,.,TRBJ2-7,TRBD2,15,TGTGCCAGCACTCTAGCGGGAGGGTTATCGTACGAGCAGTACTTC,CASTLAGGLSYEQYF
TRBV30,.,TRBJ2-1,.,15,TGTGCCTGGAGTGTCGGGGTCCCCCCGAAGGGTGAGCAGTTCTTC,CAWSVGVPPKGEQFF
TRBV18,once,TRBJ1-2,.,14,TGTGCCAGCTCACCTACGGATCCTAACTATGGCTACACCTTC,CASSPTDPNYGYTF
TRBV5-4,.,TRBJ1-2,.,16,TGTGCCAGCAGCCCCCCCAGGAGGGGAGTCTTGGAGGGCTACACCTTC,CASSPPRRGVLEGYTF
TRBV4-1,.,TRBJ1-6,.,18,TGCGCCAGCAGCCAAGGGTTCCGGGGGAACACCTATAATTCACCCCTCCACTTT,CASSQGFRGNTYNSPLHF
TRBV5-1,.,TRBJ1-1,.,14,TGCGCCAGCAGCCCGGGACAACTCGGATCTGAAGCTTTCTTT,CASSPGQLGSEAFF
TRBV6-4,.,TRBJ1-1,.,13,TGTGCCAGCAGTGACGAAGGGAACACTGAAGCTTTCTTT,CASSDEGNTEAFF
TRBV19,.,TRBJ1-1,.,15,TGTGCCAGTATTTGGCCATCCCGGGGTAGCACTGAAGCTTTCTTT,CASIWPSRGSTEAFF
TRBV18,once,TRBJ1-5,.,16,TGTGCCAGCTCACCACTTGAGACACCCCTCGGTAAGCCCCAGCATTTT,CASSPLETPLGKPQHF
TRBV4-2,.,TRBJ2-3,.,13,TGTGCCAGCAGCCAAGAGGGGAGACGGGCGCAGTATTTT,CASSQEGRRAQYF
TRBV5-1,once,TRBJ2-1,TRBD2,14,TGCGCCAGCAGCTTCTCGGGACTAGGCAATGAGCAGTTCTTC,CASSFSGLGNEQFF
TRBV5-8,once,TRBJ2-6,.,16,TGTGCCAGCCCCCCCAGGGGCAGCTCTGGGGCCAACGTCCTGACTTTC,CASPPRGSSGANVLTF
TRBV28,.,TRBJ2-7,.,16,TGTGCCAGCAGTTTTTTATTAGGCAGGGAGAGCTACGAGCAGTACTTC,CASSFLLGRESYEQYF
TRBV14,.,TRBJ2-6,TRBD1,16,TGTGCCAGCAGCAGGGACAGCCGGCCGGGGGCCAACGTCCTGACTTTC,CASSRDSRPGANVLTF
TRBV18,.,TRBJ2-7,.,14,TGTGCCAGCTCACCACCGGGGGGCCACTACGAGCAGTACTTC,CASSPPGGHYEQYF
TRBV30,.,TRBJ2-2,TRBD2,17,TGTGCCTGGAGCGAATCTGGGCTAGCGGTGAACACCGGGGAGCTGTTTTTT,CAWSESGLAVNTGELFF
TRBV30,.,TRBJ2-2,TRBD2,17,TGTGCCTGGAGTGCCCTCCTTAGCGGGGTTTACACCGGGGAGCTGTTTTTT,CAWSALLSGVYTGELFF
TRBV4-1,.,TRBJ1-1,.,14,TGCGCCAGCAGCCATACAGGGACACTGGAGGAAGCTTTCTTT,CASSHTGTLEEAFF
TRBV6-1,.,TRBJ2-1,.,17,TGTGCCAGCAGTGAAATCCCCGGGGGAATAACATACAATGAGCAGTTCTTC,CASSEIPGGITYNEQFF
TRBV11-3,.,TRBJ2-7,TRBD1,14,TGTGCCAGCAGCGGACGGGACAGCGGCTACGAGCAGTACTTC,CASSGRDSGYEQYF
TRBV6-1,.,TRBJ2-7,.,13,TGTGCCAGCAGTTCGCCGGTTACCTACGAGCAGTACTTC,CASSSPVTYEQYF
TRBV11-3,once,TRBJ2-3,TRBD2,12,TGTGCCAGCAGCGGAGGACTAGCAGAGCAGTATTTT,CASSGGLAEQYF
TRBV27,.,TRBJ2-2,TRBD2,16,TGTGCCAGCAGTTCGAGGACTAGCGGATACACCGGGGAGCTGTTTTTT,CASSSRTSGYTGELFF
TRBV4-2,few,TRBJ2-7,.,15,TGTGCCAGCAGCATAAGACAGGAAAGCTCCTACGAGCAGTACTTC,CASSIRQESSYEQYF
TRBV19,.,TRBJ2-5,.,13,TGTGCCAGTAGTATCATGGGGTTAGAGACCCAGTACTTC,CASSIMGLETQYF
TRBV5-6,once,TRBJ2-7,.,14,TGTGCCAGCAGCTTGGCCGGACCCCTGGTCGAGCAGTACTTC,CASSLAGPLVEQYF
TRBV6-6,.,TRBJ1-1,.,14,TGTGCCAGCAGGGGGGGATCCATGAACACTGAAGCTTTCTTT,CASRGGSMNTEAFF
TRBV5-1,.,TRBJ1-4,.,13,TGCGCCAGCAGGTCCGAGTTCGGGGAAAAACTGTTTTTT,CASRSEFGEKLFF
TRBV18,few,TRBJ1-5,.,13,TGTGCCAGCTCTCAGGGACAAGATCAGCCCCAGCATTTT,CASSQGQDQPQHF
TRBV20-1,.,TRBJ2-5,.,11,TGCAGTGGTGCTTTCCAAGAGACCCAGTACTTC,CSGAFQETQYF
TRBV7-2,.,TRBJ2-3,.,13,TGTGCCAGCAGCCGGGACTTCACAGATACGCAGTATTTT,CASSRDFTDTQYF
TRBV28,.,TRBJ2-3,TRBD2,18,TGTGCCAGCAGTTTAGCAGGACTAGCGGGAGAGGGGACAGATACGCAGTATTTT,CASSLAGLAGEGTDTQYF
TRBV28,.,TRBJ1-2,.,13,TGTGCCAGCAGTTTAATAGGGATGGGTGGCTACACCTTC,CASSLIGMGGYTF
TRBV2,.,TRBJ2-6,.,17,TGTGCCAGCAGTGAACAGCAGATAATATCTGGGGCCAACGTCCTGACTTTC,CASSEQQIISGANVLTF